This is a list of T cell receptor beta chains from one sample in a study of blood T cell repertoires in COVID-19. Profiling relied on immunoSEQ multiplex PCR, and the TCRdb table lists in-frame clones only, not all of them. The table records 300,000 or so clones, about 86% of them present only once. Material: PBMCs or T cells enriched from blood (not recorded which). These receptors originate from a middle-aged woman with acute COVID-19. Both conserved end residues are part of each CDR3. The D gene is left open where the match is weak. Where a row states a size, it is once, few, many or the class of an expanded clone; other rows omit it.

d_gene	abundance	v_gene	j_gene	CDR3nt	CDR3aa
-	-	TRBV6-5	TRBJ1-6	TGTGCCAGCAGTTACGAATACAGGGCGGAGAATTCACCCCTCCACTTT	CASSYEYRAENSPLHF
TRBD1	-	TRBV11-2	TRBJ1-1	TGTGCCAGCAGCCAGGGACAGGGGCACACTGAAGCTTTCTTT	CASSQGQGHTEAFF
-	-	TRBV24-1	TRBJ2-5	-	CATSVPGGETQYF
TRBD1	-	TRBV6-1	TRBJ1-5	TGTGCCAGCAGTGAAGGGACAGGGGGGAGCAATCAGCCCCAGCATTTT	CASSEGTGGSNQPQHF
-	-	TRBV6-4	TRBJ2-3	TGTGCCAGCAGTGACCGGGGGGCGAGCACAGATACGCAGTATTTT	CASSDRGASTDTQYF
TRBD2	once	TRBV19	TRBJ2-7	TGTGCCAGTAGTATCTCCGGGACTAGAAACTACGAGCAGTACTTC	CASSISGTRNYEQYF
TRBD2	few	TRBV27	TRBJ2-7	TGTGCCACCTCCCCACTAGCGGGATCCTACGAGCAGTACTTC	CATSPLAGSYEQYF
TRBD1	-	TRBV27	TRBJ1-1	TGTGCCAGCAGTTCCTGGACAGGGGGGAACACTGAAGCTTTCTTT	CASSSWTGGNTEAFF
-	-	TRBV9	TRBJ2-1	TGTGCCAGCAGCGTAGTCGTCAGGGCAGCGTACAATGAGCAGTTCTTC	CASSVVVRAAYNEQFF
-	-	TRBV19	TRBJ2-3	TGTGCCAGTAGTATAGTATGGGGGGCAGATACGCAGTATTTT	CASSIVWGADTQYF
TRBD2	-	TRBV13	TRBJ2-4	TGTGCCAGCAGCATAGCCCTAACTAGCGGACCCCAAGCCAAAAACATTCAGTACTTC	CASSIALTSGPQAKNIQYF
-	-	TRBV18	TRBJ1-2	TGTGCCAGCTCACCAGGGGCAGATCCTTATGGCTACACCTTC	CASSPGADPYGYTF
-	-	TRBV7-9	TRBJ2-3	TGTGCCAGCAGCTTAAGGGGCTGGGGGGTCGGCACAGATACGCAGTATTTT	CASSLRGWGVGTDTQYF
TRBD2	-	TRBV19	TRBJ2-7	TGTGCCAGTAGCACGATAGCGGGAGGGCGCTACGAGCAGTACTTC	CASSTIAGGRYEQYF
-	-	TRBV19	TRBJ1-5	TGTGCCAGTAGTATTCAGGGGAGCAATCAGCCCCAGCATTTT	CASSIQGSNQPQHF
TRBD1	-	TRBV2	TRBJ1-1	TGTGCCAGCGGAGACAGGGTATCCACTGAAGCTTTCTTT	CASGDRVSTEAFF